The present T cell receptor beta chain was sequenced within a study of T cell changes during pregnancy in multiple sclerosis. Sequencing was performed with immunoSEQ multiplex PCR; in TCRdb, only in-frame clones are kept and a portion is missing. The data hold roughly 30,000 clones, with just over 90% observed a single time. The receptor comes from a female donor with multiple sclerosis, enrolled in a pregnancy study. Sequencing was performed on CD4+ T cells from peripheral blood mononuclear cells, taken in the second trimester of pregnancy.

Here the CDR3 DNA reads TGTGCCAGCAGTGCAAGCTGGACCGGGGAGCTGTTTTTT. Translation gives CASSASWTGELFF. This chain uses TRBV2 with TRBJ2-2; no reliable D call. The CDR3 length is 13 residues. The ends were cut back, 4 bases at V and 5 bases at J, with 8 bases in the middle. CDR1 and CDR2 from the germline V gene are SNHLY and FYNNEI.